Reported below is one TCR beta chain. What it binds is unknown. Each CDR3 protein gets one entry after TCRdb re-called the RT-PCR reads with MiXCR. Here the sample spans hundreds of thousands of distinct CDR3 sequences, about 18% being singletons. The sample is drawn from a study of response to subunit inactivated influenza vaccine. The study's findings and limits: Authors suggested that a seasonal influenza vaccination recruits few new T cells each time.

The source material was PBMCs from blood, sampled around 5 days after vaccination. This sequence was found in a man aged 45-60 years who received an inactivated influenza vaccine.

Written as DNA, the CDR3 is TGCAGTGCTGTCGCGAGGGCCCAGACGGAGACCCAGTACTTC. Translated: CSAVARAQTETQYF. The chain is built from TRBV20-1 and TRBJ2-5; D is possibly TRBD2 (5 bases). Between the trimmed V and J ends, which lost 5 bases and 5 bases, there was a span of 18 bases. The CDR3 length is 14 residues. Germline values: CDR1 DFQATT, CDR2 SNEGSKA (reference sequence).